Each of the 7 T cell receptor beta chains below was sequenced from the same sample in a study of T cell responses to AZD1222 COVID-19 vaccine. The assay was immunoSEQ multiplex PCR, and TCRdb's table has in-frame clones only and misses some. The top ten clones hold roughly 27% of a sample with fewer than 200,000 clones, 70% to 90% of them seen once. The input for sequencing was peripheral blood, taken 28 days after the second AZD1222 dose. The receptors were gathered from an adult who received the AZD1222 COVID-19 vaccine.

V is TRBV5-1 and J is TRBJ1-1; D is possibly TRBD1 (5 bases). V lost 3 bases, J lost 3 bases, and 15 bases lay in between. The CDR3 runs 15 residues. CDR1 is SGHRS and CDR2 is YFSETQ in the germline V gene. The CDR3 DNA reads as TGCGCCAGCAGCTCCCCGGGGGGGACTTACACTGAAGCTTTCTTT. Translated, it gives CASSSPGGTYTEAFF.

This chain joins TRBV20-1 and TRBJ2-3; 10 bases are a match to TRBD1. Trimming at V came to 3 bases and at J to 12 bases, leaving 24 bases not matched to a gene. CDR3 length: 18 amino acids. Germline V lookup: CDR1 DFQATT, CDR2 SNEGSKA (reference sequence). CDR3 sequence reads: CSASSGWTTGTGVSDQYF. CDR3 DNA: TGCAGTGCTAGTTCCGGCTGGACTACCGGGACAGGGGTTTCCGATCAGTATTTT.

V usage is TRBV7-9 and J usage is TRBJ2-7; possibly TRBD1 or TRBD2 for D (5 bases each). The CDR3 sequence is 15 residues long. The germline CDR1 and CDR2 sequences are SEHNR and FQNEAQ (reference sequence). The ends were cut back, 5 bases at V and 0 bases at J, with 14 bases in the middle. CDR3 DNA sequence: TGTGCCAGCAGCCCTGACTATGGGACCTCCTACGAGCAGTACTTC. Translated: CASSPDYGTSYEQYF.

CDR3 in amino acids: CASSLRTLGTEAFF. CDR3 bases: TGTGCCAGCAGTTTACGGACTCTGGGCACTGAAGCTTTCTTT. The J gene is TRBJ1-1, the V gene TRBV6-5; no reliable D call. This CDR3 has 14 amino acids. With 4 bases removed from V and 4 bases from J, the gap between germline ends came to 13 bases. The V gene's germline CDR1 is MNHEY and CDR2 SVGAGI.

The rearrangement links TRBV28 to TRBJ2-2, with TRBD2 matching 13 bases. CDR3 length: 24 residues. CDR1 MDHEN and CDR2 SYDVKM come from the germline V gene. Trimming cost V 3 bases and J 1 base; bases outside gene matches: 23. Here the CDR3 DNA reads TGTGCCAGCAGTTTTTTAGTCCGTCGGGGACTAGCGGGACCGAAGATCGAGAACACCGGGGAGCTGTTTTTT. Its protein product is CASSFLVRRGLAGPKIENTGELFF.

J is TRBJ1-5 and V is TRBV7-8; D not certain. The ends were cut back, 5 bases at V and 6 bases at J, with 11 bases in the middle. The germline CDR1 and CDR2 sequences are SGHVS and FQNEAQ. This CDR3 region has 13 residues. DNA of the CDR3: TGTGCCAGCAGCCGCGACCGGGGTCAGCCCCAGCATTTT. Its translation: CASSRDRGQPQHF.

The rearrangement joins TRBV15 to TRBJ1-2, with no clear D. The V gene lost 0 bases and the J gene lost 8 bases, with 13 bases spanning the gap. The CDR3 extends over 14 amino acids. CDR1 is LNHNV, CDR2 YYDKDF, per germline (reference sequence). The chain's CDR3 is CATSRDRSRGGYTF. The CDR3 DNA is TGTGCCACCAGCAGAGATCGCTCCCGTGGGGGCTACACCTTC.